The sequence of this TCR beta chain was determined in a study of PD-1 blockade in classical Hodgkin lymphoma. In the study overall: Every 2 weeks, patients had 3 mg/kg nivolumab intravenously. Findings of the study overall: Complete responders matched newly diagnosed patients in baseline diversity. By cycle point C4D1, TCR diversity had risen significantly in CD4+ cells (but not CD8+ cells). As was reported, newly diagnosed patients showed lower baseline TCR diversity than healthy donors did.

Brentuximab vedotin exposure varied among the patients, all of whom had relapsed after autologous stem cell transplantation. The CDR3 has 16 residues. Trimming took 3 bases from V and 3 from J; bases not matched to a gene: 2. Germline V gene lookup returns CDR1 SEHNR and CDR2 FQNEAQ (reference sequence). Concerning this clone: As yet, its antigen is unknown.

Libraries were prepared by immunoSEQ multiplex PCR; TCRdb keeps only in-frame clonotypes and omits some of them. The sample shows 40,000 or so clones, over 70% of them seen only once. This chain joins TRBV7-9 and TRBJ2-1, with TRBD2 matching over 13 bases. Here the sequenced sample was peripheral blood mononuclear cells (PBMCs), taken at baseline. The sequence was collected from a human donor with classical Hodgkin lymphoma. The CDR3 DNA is TGTGCCAGCAGCTTGAGACTAGCGGGAGGCTACAATGAGCAGTTCTTC. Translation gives CASSLRLAGGYNEQFF.